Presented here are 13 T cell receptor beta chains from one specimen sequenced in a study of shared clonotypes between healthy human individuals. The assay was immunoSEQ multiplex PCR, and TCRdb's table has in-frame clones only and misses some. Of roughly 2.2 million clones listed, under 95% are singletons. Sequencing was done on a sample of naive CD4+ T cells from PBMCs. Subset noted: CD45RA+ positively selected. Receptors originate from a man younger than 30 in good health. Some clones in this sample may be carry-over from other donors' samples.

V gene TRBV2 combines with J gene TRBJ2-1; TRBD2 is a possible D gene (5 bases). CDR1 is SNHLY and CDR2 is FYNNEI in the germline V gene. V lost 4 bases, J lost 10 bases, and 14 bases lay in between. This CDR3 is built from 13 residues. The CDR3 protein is CASSGTPPGEQFF. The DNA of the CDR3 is TGTGCCAGCAGTGGGACCCCACCGGGGGAGCAGTTCTTC.

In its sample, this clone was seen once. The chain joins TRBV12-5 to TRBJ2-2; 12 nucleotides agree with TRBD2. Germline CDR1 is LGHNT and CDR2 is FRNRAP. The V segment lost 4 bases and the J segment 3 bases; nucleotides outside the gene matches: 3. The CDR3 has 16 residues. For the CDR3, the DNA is TGTGCTAGTGGTTCCGGGACTAGCGGGCACACCGGGGAGCTGTTTTTT. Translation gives CASGSGTSGHTGELFF.

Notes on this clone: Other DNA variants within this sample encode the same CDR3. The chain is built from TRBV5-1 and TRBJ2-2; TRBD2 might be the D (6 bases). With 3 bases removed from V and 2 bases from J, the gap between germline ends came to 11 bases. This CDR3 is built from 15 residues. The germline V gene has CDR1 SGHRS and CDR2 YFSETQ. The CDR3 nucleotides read TGCGCCAGCAGCTCCGGGGGACTCAACACCGGGGAGCTGTTTTTT. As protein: CASSSGGLNTGELFF.

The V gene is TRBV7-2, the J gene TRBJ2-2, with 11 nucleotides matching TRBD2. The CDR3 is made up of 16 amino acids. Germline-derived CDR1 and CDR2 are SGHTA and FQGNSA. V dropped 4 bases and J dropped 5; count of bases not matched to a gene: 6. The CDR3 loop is CASSSRLAGKTGELFF. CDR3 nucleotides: TGTGCCAGCAGCTCCAGACTAGCGGGAAAGACCGGGGAGCTGTTTTTT.

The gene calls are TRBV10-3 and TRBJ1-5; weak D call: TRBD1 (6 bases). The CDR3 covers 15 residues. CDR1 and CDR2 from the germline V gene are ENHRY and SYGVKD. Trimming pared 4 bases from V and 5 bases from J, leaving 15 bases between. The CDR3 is CAISVTGGDDQPQHF. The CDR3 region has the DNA TGTGCCATCAGTGTGACGGGGGGCGACGATCAGCCCCAGCATTTT.

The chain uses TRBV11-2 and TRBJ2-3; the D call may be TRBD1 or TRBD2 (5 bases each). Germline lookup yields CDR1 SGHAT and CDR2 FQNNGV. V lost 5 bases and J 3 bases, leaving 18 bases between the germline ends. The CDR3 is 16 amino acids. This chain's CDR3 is CASSAYRGEITDTQYF. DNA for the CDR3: TGTGCCAGCAGCGCGTATCGGGGCGAGATAACAGATACGCAGTATTTT.

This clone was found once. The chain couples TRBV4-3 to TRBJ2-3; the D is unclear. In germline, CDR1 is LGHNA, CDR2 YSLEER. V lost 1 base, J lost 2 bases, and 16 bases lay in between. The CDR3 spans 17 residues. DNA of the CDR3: TGCGCCAGCAGCCAAGGCACCGGGTCTACATTCACAGATACGCAGTATTTT. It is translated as CASSQGTGSTFTDTQYF.

The CDR3 loop is CASSARVDADEQYF. The CDR3, as DNA: TGTGCCAGCAGCGCTCGGGTCGATGCGGACGAGCAGTACTTC. The V and J genes are TRBV9 and TRBJ2-7, with unresolved D. Germline assignment: CDR1 SGDLS and CDR2 YYNGEE. V shed 3 bases and J shed 5 bases, with 15 bases lying between them. The CDR3 loop spans 14 amino acids.

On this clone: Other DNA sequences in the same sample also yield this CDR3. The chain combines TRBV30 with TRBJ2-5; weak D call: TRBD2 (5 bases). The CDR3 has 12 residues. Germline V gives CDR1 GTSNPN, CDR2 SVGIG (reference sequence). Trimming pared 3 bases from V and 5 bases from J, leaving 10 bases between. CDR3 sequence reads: CAWSPGVETQYF. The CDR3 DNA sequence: TGTGCCTGGAGCCCCGGGGTCGAGACCCAGTACTTC.

CDR3 protein: CASSSPSSGEKLFF. In DNA, the CDR3 is TGTGCCAGCAGCTCGCCTTCCTCGGGTGAAAAACTGTTTTTT. V gene TRBV5-4 combines with J gene TRBJ1-4; D is ambiguous. CDR3 length equals 14 residues. The V end lost 3 bases, the J end lost 7 bases, and 13 bases lay between the germline ends. Germline values: CDR1 SGHNT, CDR2 YYREEE (reference sequence).

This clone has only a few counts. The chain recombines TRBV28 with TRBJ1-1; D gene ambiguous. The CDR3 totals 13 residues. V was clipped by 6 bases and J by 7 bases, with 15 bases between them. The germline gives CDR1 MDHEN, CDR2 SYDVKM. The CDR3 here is CASRETLRFEAFF. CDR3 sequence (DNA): TGTGCCAGCAGGGAGACGCTGCGTTTTGAAGCTTTCTTT.

This CDR3 is CASTQGGWNYGYTF. Written as DNA, the CDR3 is TGTGCCAGCACCCAGGGCGGGTGGAACTATGGCTACACCTTC. This rearrangement joins TRBV6-1 to TRBJ1-2; possibly TRBD1 for D (5 bases). This CDR3 comprises 14 residues. Per germline, CDR1 MNHNS and CDR2 SASEGT. V lost 7 bases, J lost 2 bases, and 14 bases lay in between.

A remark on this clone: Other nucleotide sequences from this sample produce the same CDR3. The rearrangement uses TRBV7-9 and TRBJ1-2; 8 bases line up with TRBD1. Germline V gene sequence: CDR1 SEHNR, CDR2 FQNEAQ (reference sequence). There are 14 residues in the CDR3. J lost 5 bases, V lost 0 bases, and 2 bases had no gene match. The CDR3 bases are TGTGCCAGCAGCTTAGCGGACAGGGATTATGGCTACACCTTC. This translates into CASSLADRDYGYTF.